This is a list of T cell receptor beta chains from one sample in a study of blood T cell repertoires in COVID-19. The table came from immunoSEQ multiplex PCR; TCRdb's copy has only in-frame clones and leaves some out. The sample includes fewer than 450,000 clones, more than 75% of them seen just once. Sequences were obtained from peripheral blood. The receptors originated from a woman between 45 and 60 years old with COVID-19, enrolled during active disease. Both conserved end residues are part of each CDR3. The D gene is left open where the match is weak.

>TRBJ2-7|TRBV7-2|TRBD2
CASSVSGLAGYEQYF
>TRBJ2-7|TRBV11-2|NA
CASSLEFRAGEQYF
>TRBJ2-7|TRBV11-2|TRBD2
CASSLELLAGDEQYF
>TRBJ2-7|TRBV4-3|TRBD1
CASSHRTGGTYEQYF
>TRBJ2-1|TRBV27|NA
CASSLRLGNEQFF
>TRBJ2-6|TRBV19|TRBD1
CASSLPGQSGANVLTF
>TRBJ1-4|TRBV5-1|NA
CASSLGQSNEKLFF
>TRBJ2-2|TRBV2|NA
CASSEAPGAGPGFTGELFF
>TRBJ1-2|TRBV7-2|NA
CASRPRGRPNYGYTF
>TRBJ2-4|TRBV6-1|NA
CASSEARSMTVNLAKNIQYF
>TRBJ2-3|TRBV7-9|TRBD2
CASSLRSGDTDTQYF
>TRBJ2-3|TRBV6-2/TRBV6-3|TRBD2
CASSGGLAGATQYF
>TRBJ2-1|TRBV7-6|TRBD2
CASSLGRGAYNEQFF
>TRBJ2-5|TRBV4-3|NA
CASSQDPAAQETQYF
>TRBJ1-1|TRBV7-2|TRBD1
CASSHHGTGGTEAFF
>TRBJ2-7|TRBV6-2/TRBV6-3|TRBD2
CASSSGLAGTYEQYF
>TRBJ2-3|TRBV10-3|TRBD1
CAISKTGTITDTQYF
>TRBJ2-7|TRBV13|TRBD2
CASSSPIGTSGSYEQYF
>TRBJ2-1|TRBV24-1|NA
CATSPLDSSSYNEQFF
>TRBJ2-3|TRBV7-3|NA
CASSRQERGTDTQYF
>TRBJ2-5|TRBV5-1|TRBD1
CASSRSGTGEETQYF
>TRBJ2-7|TRBV30|NA
CAWSDGRREQYF
>TRBJ1-2|TRBV5-1|NA
CASYDPPDSSYGYTF
>TRBJ1-2|TRBV19|NA
CASSKSEGGSSVFGYTF
>TRBJ1-1|TRBV7-3|NA
CASSLTSGRVTEAFF
>TRBJ2-2|TRBV5-1|TRBD1
CASSSGQGHTGELFF
>TRBJ1-2|TRBV2|NA
CASTGRDGYTF
>TRBJ1-2|TRBV6-1|TRBD1
CASSVAPPRQGSIYGYTF
>TRBJ1-4|TRBV19|TRBD1
CASSRDSLREKLFF
>TRBJ2-5|TRBV30|TRBD2
CAWNPGGGETQYF
>TRBJ1-1|TRBV10-1|NA
CASRGGGNTEAFF
>TRBJ2-2|TRBV6-4|NA
CASSDSATSNAGELFF
>TRBJ2-7|TRBV7-9|TRBD1
CASSSGDRGNLYF
>TRBJ2-3|TRBV25-1|NA
CASRLGGLADTQYF
>TRBJ2-3|TRBV18|TRBD2
CASSQEISSGRDDTQYF
>TRBJ2-7|TRBV15|NA
CATSRSLATYEQYF
>TRBJ2-7|TRBV28|TRBD2
CASSSPRGGALHEQYF
>TRBJ2-2|TRBV5-1|TRBD2
CASSFGLAANTGELFF
>TRBJ2-5|TRBV11-2|TRBD2
CASSLVGGRRGETQYF
>TRBJ1-1|TRBV19|TRBD1
CASSTGTGILNTEAFF
>TRBJ2-7|TRBV11-3|TRBD1
CASSSPGQGIYEQYF
>TRBJ2-5|TRBV5-6|TRBD2
CASSFWREGLGETQYF
>TRBJ2-7|TRBV5-4|TRBD2
CASSSDRTSYYEQYF
>TRBJ2-7|TRBV3-1/TRBV3-2|TRBD2
CASSQVAGGSYEQYF
>TRBJ1-6|TRBV9|TRBD1
CASSVAGTAGLPLHF
>TRBJ1-1|TRBV25-1|NA
CASSVIGVMNTEAFF
>TRBJ2-2|TRBV6-5|NA
CASSYSIPEGTGELFF
>TRBJ1-2|TRBV12-3/TRBV12-4|NA
CASSLGQQYGYTF
>TRBJ2-3|TRBV12-5|NA
CASGFGTDTQYF
>TRBJ2-3|TRBV5-6|TRBD2
CASRNGRAGDTQYF
>TRBJ2-3|TRBV12-5|NA
CASGDDRNPSTDTQYF
>TRBJ1-3|TRBV5-4|NA
CASSLPEDGNTIYF
>TRBJ2-7|TRBV6-1|TRBD2
CASSEGVLAGAYEQYF
>TRBJ2-4|TRBV12-3/TRBV12-4|NA
CASSPYARNIQYF
>TRBJ2-5|TRBV3-1/TRBV3-2|NA
CASSQGGRGETQYF
>TRBJ1-5|TRBV5-1|NA
CASRQDSDNQPQHF
>TRBJ1-2|TRBV7-9|NA
CASSPAGAELPIYGYTF
>TRBJ2-2|TRBV18|TRBD2
CASSPRIPSGTDGELFF
>TRBJ2-5|TRBV5-6|TRBD1
CASSAQGSETQYF